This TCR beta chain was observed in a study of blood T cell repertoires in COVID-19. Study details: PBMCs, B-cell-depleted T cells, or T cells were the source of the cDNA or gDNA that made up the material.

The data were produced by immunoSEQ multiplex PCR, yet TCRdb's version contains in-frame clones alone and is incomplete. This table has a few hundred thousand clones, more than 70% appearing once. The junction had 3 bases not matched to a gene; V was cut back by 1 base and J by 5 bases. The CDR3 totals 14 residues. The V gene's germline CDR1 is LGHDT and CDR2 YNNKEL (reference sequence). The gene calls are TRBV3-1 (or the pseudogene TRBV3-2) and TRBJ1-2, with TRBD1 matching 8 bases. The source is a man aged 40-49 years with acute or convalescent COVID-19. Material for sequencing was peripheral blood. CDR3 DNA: TGTGCCAGCAGCCAAGGCCAGGGGGCGTATGGCTACACCTTC. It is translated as CASSQGQGAYGYTF.